The present T cell receptor (beta chain) was sequenced within a study of blood T cell repertoires in COVID-19. Whole-study context: Specimens from acute and convalescent COVID-19 originated in the United States, Italy and Spain. Sources were T cells, B-cell-depleted T cells, or PBMCs; the material itself was cDNA or gDNA.

Some clones are missing from TCRdb's copy, which holds only in-frame ones; the method was immunoSEQ multiplex PCR. In the table there are more than 110,000 clones, 88% of which are singletons. Sequenced material: peripheral blood. The sequence was collected from a man aged 45 to 65 with active or convalescent COVID-19.

Written as DNA, the CDR3 is TGCGCCAGCAGCACGGGACTAGCGGGCGGCACAGATACGCAGTATTTT. This translates into CASSTGLAGGTDTQYF. V gene TRBV5-1 combines with J gene TRBJ2-3; 12 nucleotides agree with TRBD2. J lost 1 base, V lost 4 bases, and 4 bases had no gene match. Germline lookup yields CDR1 SGHRS and CDR2 YFSETQ. This CDR3 is built from 16 residues.